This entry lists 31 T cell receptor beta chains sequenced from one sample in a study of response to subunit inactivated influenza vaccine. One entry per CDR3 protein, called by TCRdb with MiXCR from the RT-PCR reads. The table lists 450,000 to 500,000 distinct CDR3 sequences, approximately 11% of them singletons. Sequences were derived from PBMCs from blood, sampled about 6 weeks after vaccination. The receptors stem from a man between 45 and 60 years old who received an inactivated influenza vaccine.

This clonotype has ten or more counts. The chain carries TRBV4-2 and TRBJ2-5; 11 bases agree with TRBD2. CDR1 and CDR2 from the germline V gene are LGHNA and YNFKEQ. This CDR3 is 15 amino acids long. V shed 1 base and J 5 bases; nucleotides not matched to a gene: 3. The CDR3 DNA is TGTGCCAGCAGCCAAGCGTTAGCGGGGGGGGAGACCCAGTACTTC. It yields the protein CASSQALAGGETQYF.

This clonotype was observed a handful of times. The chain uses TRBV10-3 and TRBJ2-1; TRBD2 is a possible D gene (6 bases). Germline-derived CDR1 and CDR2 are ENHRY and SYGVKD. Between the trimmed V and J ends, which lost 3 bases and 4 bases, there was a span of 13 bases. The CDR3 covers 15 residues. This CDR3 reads CAISDWRGMYNEQFF. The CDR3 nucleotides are TGTGCCATCAGTGACTGGCGGGGTATGTACAATGAGCAGTTCTTC.

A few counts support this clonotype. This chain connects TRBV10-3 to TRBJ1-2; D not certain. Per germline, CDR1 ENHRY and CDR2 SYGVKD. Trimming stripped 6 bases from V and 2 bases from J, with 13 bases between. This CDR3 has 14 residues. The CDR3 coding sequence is TGTGCCATCAGGGACGGGCCGGACAACTATGGCTACACCTTC. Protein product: CAIRDGPDNYGYTF.

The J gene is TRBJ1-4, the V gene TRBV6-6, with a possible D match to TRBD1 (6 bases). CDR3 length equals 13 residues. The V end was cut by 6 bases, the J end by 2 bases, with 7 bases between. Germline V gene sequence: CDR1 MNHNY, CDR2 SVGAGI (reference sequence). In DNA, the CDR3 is TGTGCCAGCAGGCAGGGGACTAATGAAAAACTGTTTTTT. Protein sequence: CASRQGTNEKLFF.

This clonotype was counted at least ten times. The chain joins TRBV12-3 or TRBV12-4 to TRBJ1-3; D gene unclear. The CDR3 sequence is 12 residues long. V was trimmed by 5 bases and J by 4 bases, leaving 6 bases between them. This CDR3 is CASSVNGNTIYF. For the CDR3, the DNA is TGTGCCAGCAGTGTGAACGGAAACACCATATATTTT.

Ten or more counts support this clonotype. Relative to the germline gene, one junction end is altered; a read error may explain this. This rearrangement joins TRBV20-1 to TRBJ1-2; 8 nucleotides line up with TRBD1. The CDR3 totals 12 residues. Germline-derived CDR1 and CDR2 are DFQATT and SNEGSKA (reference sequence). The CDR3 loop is CSAGDRGYGYTF. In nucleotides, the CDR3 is TGCAGTGCTGGAGACAGGGGCTATGGCTACACCTTC.

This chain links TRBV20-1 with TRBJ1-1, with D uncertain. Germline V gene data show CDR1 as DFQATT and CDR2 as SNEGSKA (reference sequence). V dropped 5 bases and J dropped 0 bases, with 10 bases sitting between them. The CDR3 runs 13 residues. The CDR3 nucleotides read TGCAGTGCTCAGTCTCCAGTGAACACTGAAGCTTTCTTT. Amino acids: CSAQSPVNTEAFF.

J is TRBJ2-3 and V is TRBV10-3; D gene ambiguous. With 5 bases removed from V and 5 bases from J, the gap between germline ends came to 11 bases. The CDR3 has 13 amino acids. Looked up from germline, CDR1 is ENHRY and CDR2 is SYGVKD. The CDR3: CAISLRVEDTQYF. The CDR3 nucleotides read TGTGCCATCAGTCTCCGAGTCGAAGATACGCAGTATTTT.

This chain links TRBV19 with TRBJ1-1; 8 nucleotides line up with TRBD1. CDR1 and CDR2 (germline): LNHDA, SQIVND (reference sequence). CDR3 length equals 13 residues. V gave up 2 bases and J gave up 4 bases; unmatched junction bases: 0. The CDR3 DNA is TGTGCCAGTAGTATACAGGGGGCCACTGAAGCTTTCTTT. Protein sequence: CASSIQGATEAFF. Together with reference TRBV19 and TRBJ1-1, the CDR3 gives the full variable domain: DGGITQSPKYLFRKEGQNVTLSCEQNLNHDAMYWYRQDPGQGLRLIYYSQIVNDFQKGDIAEGYSVSREKKESFPLTVTSAQKNPTAFYLCASSIQGATEAFFGQGTRLTVV.

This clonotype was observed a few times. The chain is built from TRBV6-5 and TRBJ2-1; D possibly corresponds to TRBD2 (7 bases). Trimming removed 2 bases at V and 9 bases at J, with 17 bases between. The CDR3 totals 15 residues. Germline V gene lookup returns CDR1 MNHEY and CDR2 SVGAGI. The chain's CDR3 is CASSYGRGGIIEQFF. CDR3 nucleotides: TGTGCCAGCAGTTACGGGAGGGGGGGTATCATTGAGCAGTTCTTC.

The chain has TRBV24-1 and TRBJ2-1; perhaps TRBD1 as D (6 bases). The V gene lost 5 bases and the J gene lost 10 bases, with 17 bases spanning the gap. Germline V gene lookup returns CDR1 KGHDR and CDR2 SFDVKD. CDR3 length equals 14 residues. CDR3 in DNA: TGTGCCACCAGTGCAGGGGCAGTGCAGGGGGAGCAGTTCTTC. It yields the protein CATSAGAVQGEQFF.

CDR3 DNA: TGTGCCAGCAGGGAGCGGATGAACACTGAAGCTTTCTTT. Translated, it gives CASRERMNTEAFF. The chain joins TRBV6-1 to TRBJ1-1; unclear D gene. The CDR3 is 13 amino acids. V lost 6 bases and J 0 bases, leaving 8 bases between the germline ends. Looked up from germline, CDR1 is MNHNS and CDR2 is SASEGT.

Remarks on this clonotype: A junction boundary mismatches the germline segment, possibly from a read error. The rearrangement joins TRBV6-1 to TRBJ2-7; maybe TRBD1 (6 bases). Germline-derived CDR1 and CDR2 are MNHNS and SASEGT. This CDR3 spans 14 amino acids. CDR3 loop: CASSPRGGWAEHYF. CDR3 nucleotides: TGTGCCAGCAGCCCCAGGGGTGGATGGGCCGAGCATTACTTC.

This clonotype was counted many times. CDR3 region: CATSQTSGSRETQYF. DNA for the CDR3: TGTGCCACCAGCCAGACTAGCGGGAGTCGAGAGACCCAGTACTTC. The chain couples TRBV15 to TRBJ2-5, with 12 bases that match TRBD2. V shed 5 bases, J shed 4 bases, and the junction held 5 bases outside the gene matches. Germline CDR1 reads LNHNV; CDR2 reads YYDKDF (reference sequence). CDR3 length: 15 residues.

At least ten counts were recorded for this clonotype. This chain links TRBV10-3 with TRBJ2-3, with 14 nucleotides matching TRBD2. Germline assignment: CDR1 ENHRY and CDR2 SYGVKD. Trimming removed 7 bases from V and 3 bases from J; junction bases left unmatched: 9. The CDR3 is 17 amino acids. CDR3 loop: CAITVPGTSGRTDTQYF. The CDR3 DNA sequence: TGTGCCATCACCGTCCCCGGGACTAGCGGGAGAACAGATACGCAGTATTTT.

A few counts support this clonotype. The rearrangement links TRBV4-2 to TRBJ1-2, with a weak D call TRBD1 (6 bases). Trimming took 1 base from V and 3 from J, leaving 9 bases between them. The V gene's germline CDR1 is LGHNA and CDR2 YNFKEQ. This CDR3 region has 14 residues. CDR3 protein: CASSQGQDHYGYTF. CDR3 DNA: TGTGCCAGCAGCCAAGGACAGGACCACTATGGCTACACCTTC.

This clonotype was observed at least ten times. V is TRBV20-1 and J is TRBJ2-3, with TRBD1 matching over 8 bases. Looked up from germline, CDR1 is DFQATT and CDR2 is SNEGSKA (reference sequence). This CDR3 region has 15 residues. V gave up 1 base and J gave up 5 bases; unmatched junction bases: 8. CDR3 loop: CSARVWQGAGDTQYF. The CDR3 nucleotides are TGCAGTGCTAGAGTTTGGCAGGGGGCCGGAGATACGCAGTATTTT.

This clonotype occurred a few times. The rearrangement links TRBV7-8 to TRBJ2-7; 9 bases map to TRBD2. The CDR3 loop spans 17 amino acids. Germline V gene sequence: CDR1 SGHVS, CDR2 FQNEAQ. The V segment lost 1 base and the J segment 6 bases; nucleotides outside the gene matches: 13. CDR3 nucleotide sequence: TGTGCCAGCAGCTTAGGAGCGGGACTAGCCCCTTCGAGCGAGCAGTACTTC. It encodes CASSLGAGLAPSSEQYF.

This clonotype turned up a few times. The CDR3 loop reads CASIRDSKNTEAFF. The DNA for the CDR3 is TGCGCCAGCATCAGGGACAGCAAGAACACTGAAGCTTTCTTT. The chain recombines TRBV5-1 with TRBJ1-1; 7 positions agree with TRBD1. The CDR3 consists of 14 residues. Germline V lookup: CDR1 SGHRS, CDR2 YFSETQ. The ends lost 6 bases at V and 1 base at J; junction bases unmatched: 6.

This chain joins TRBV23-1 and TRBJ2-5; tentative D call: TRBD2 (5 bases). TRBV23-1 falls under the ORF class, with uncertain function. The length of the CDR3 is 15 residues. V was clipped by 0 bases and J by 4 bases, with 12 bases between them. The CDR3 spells CASSQSFSGRETQYF. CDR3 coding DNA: TGCGCCAGCAGTCAATCGTTCTCGGGGAGAGAGACCCAGTACTTC.

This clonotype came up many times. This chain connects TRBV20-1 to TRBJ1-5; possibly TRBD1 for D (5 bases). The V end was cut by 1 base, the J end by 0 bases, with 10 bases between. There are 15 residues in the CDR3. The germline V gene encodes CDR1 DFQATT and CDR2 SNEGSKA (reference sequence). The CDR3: CSARAGGYSNQPQHF. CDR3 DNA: TGCAGTGCTAGAGCTGGGGGTTATAGCAATCAGCCCCAGCATTTT.

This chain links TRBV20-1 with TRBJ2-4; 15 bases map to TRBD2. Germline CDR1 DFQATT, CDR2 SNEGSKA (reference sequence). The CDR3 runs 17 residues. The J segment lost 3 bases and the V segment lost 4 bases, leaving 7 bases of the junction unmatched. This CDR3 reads CSAKGLAGGSFKNIQYF. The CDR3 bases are TGCAGTGCTAAGGGACTAGCGGGGGGAAGTTTCAAAAACATTCAGTACTTC.

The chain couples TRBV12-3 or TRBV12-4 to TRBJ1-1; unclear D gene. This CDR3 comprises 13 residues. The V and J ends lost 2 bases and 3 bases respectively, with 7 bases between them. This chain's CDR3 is CASSLIEDTEAFF. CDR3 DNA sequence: TGTGCCAGCAGTTTAATTGAGGACACTGAAGCTTTCTTT.

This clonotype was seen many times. The CDR3 is CASSTWTATEAFF. As DNA, the CDR3 is TGTGCCAGCAGCACCTGGACAGCAACTGAAGCTTTCTTT. The gene calls are TRBV7-9 and TRBJ1-1; tentative D call: TRBD1 (6 bases). This CDR3 comprises 13 residues. V lost 5 bases, J lost 5 bases, and 12 bases lay in between. Germline-derived CDR1 and CDR2 are SEHNR and FQNEAQ (reference sequence).

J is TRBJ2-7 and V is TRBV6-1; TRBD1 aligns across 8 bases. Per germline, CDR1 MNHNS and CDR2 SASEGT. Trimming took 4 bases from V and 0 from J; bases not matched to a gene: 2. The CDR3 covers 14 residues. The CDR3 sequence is CASSGDRGSYEQYF. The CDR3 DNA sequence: TGTGCCAGCAGTGGCGACAGGGGCTCCTACGAGCAGTACTTC.

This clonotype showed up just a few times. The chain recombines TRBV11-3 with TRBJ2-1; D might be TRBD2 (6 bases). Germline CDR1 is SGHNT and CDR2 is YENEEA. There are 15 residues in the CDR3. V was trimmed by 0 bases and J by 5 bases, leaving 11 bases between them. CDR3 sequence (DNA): TGTGCCAGCAGCTTAGACGGCGGGGCTAACAATGAGCAGTTCTTC. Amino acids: CASSLDGGANNEQFF.

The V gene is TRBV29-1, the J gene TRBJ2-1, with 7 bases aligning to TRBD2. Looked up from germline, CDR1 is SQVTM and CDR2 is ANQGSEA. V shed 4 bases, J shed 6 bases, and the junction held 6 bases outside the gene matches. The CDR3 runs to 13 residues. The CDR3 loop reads CSVAAGEVNEQFF. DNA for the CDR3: TGCAGCGTTGCGGCGGGAGAGGTCAATGAGCAGTTCTTC.

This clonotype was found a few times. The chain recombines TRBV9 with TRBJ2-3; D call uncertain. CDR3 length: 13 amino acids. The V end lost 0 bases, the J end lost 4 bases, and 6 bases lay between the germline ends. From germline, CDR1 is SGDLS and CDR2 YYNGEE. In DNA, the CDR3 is TGTGCCAGCAGCGTAGTAGGCGCAGATACGCAGTATTTT. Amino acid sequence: CASSVVGADTQYF.

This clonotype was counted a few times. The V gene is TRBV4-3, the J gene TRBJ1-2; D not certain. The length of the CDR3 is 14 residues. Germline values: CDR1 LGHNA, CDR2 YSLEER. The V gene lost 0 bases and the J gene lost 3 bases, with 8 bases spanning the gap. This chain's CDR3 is CASSQDSGYYGYTF. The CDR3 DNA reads TGCGCCAGCAGCCAAGATAGCGGGTACTATGGCTACACCTTC.

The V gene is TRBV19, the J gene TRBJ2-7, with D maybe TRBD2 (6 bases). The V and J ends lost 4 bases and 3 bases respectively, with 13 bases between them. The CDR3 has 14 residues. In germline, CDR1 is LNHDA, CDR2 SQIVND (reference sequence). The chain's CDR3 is CASSTTGLSYEQYF. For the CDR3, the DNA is TGTGCCAGTAGTACCACGGGACTGAGCTACGAGCAGTACTTC.

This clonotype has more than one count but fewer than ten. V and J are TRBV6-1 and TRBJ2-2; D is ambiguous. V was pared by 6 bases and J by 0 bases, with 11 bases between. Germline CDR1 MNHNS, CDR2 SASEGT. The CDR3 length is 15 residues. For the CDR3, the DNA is TGTGCCAGCAGGACGGGCAGGACGAACACCGGGGAGCTGTTTTTT. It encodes CASRTGRTNTGELFF.